The clone carrying this T cell receptor beta chain was recorded a few times. Its antigen is unknown. TCRdb re-called the RT-PCR reads through MiXCR, storing one row per CDR3 protein. The repertoire holds some 850,000 distinct CDR3 sequences, about 18% seen once, with about a tenth in the top ten. This sample is drawn from a study of response to subunit inactivated influenza vaccine. Germline CDR1 and CDR2: SEHNR and FQNEAQ (reference sequence). The CDR3 has 13 residues. V dropped 5 bases and J dropped 6 bases, with 11 bases sitting between them. The study, taken as a whole, reports: The authors put forward the suggestion that each seasonal influenza vaccination may bring in only a limited number of new T cells.

The sequencing used PBMCs from blood, collected about 5 days after vaccination. The chain employs TRBV7-9 and TRBJ1-5; D is unresolved. The sequence was obtained from a man in his forties or fifties who received an inactivated influenza vaccine. The CDR3 loop is CASSPQEGQPQHF. CDR3 sequence (DNA): TGTGCCAGCAGCCCGCAGGAAGGTCAGCCCCAGCATTTT.